The TCR beta chain described here comes from a study of cytomegalovirus exposure and HLA in healthy donors. Study-level points and caveats: Cytomegalovirus association was listed for around 180 TCR beta chains.

In regard to this clone: Antigen: not known.

Use of 60 Vbeta and 13 Jbeta primers characterized the PCR. Sequencing was performed with immunoSEQ multiplex PCR; in TCRdb, only in-frame clones are kept and a portion is missing. The sample has about 200,000 clones, about 78% seen once. CDR3 length: 13 amino acids. Germline CDR1 MDHEN, CDR2 SYDVKM. Trimming stripped 5 bases from V and 10 bases from J, with 17 bases between. This chain joins TRBV28 and TRBJ1-1; D uncertain. The sequencing sample was made of PBMCs. The receptor comes from a male donor in good health and CMV-seronegative. The DNA of the CDR3 is TGTGCCAGCAGTGGACTGATACCCGCTGGAGCTTTCTTT. Its translation is CASSGLIPAGAFF.